This TCR beta chain was recovered during a study of identical twins. General study results and limits: Memory repertoires showed no such pattern, whereas abundant cord blood beta clonotypes carried fewer insertions.

TCRdb re-called the 5' RACE reads with MiXCR, one entry per CDR3 protein. The data hold 640,000 or so distinct CDR3 sequences, with approximately 6% observed a single time. The CDR3 extends over 13 amino acids. Germline V gene data show CDR1 as MGHDK and CDR2 as SYGVNS. V dropped 0 bases and J dropped 3 bases, with 5 bases sitting between them. This clonotype was counted at least ten times. The antigen remains undetermined. The donors were all healthy and Caucasian. Sequenced material: naive T cells sorted from blood. The chain links TRBV25-1 to TRBJ2-5; D is unresolved. This clonotype was obtained from a man between 18 and 35 years old in good health. The CDR3 is CASSEYREETQYF. CDR3 bases: TGTGCCAGCAGTGAATATCGGGAAGAGACCCAGTACTTC. The entire variable domain, with the rest obtained from reference TRBV25-1 and TRBJ2-5, is as follows: EADIYQTPRYLVIGTGKKITLECSQTMGHDKMYWYQQDPGMELHLIHYSYGVNSTEKGDLSSESTVSRIRTEHFPLTLESARPSHTSQYLCASSEYREETQYFGPGTRLLVL.